This T cell receptor (beta chain) comes out of a study of vaccination effects on CD4 cells after COVID-19. Pools of viral peptides were used by the ViraFEST assay to expand antigen-specific CD4+ T cells ahead of sequencing. Having been cultured for around ten days, the cells underwent CD4+ T cell isolation. Clones were sequenced by immunoSEQ multiplex PCR, and TCRdb holds only the in-frame ones, with some missing. The sample contains 30,000 to 35,000 clones, roughly two thirds of which appear only once. The germline CDR1 and CDR2 sequences are SEHNR and FQNEAQ (reference sequence). This CDR3 contains 14 residues. With V trimmed by 10 bases and J by 5 bases, 12 bases remained unmatched. About this clone: Antigen specificity is unknown.

The study's findings and limits: Healthy vaccine recipients' vaccine-induced clones were almost all SARS-CoV-2 mono-reactive. The study got few convalescent patients and did not collect any early post-infection timepoints.

The specimen was CD4+ T cells from PBMCs cultured with HCoV-229E spike peptides, collected before COVID-19 vaccination. The receptor was derived from a human donor who received a COVID-19 vaccine. V and J are TRBV7-9 and TRBJ2-7; 9 bases match TRBD2. The CDR3 nucleotides read TGTGCCACCAGGGAGGGTAGCGGGAGCCACGAGCAGTACTTC. This translates into CATREGSGSHEQYF. Using reference TRBV7-9 and TRBJ2-7 for the parts outside the CDR3, the full variable domain is DTGVSQNPRHKITKRGQNVTFRCDPISEHNRLYWYRQTLGQGPEFLTYFQNEAQLEKSRLLSDRFSAERPKGSFSTLEIQRTEQGDSAMYLCATREGSGSHEQYFGPGTRLTVT.